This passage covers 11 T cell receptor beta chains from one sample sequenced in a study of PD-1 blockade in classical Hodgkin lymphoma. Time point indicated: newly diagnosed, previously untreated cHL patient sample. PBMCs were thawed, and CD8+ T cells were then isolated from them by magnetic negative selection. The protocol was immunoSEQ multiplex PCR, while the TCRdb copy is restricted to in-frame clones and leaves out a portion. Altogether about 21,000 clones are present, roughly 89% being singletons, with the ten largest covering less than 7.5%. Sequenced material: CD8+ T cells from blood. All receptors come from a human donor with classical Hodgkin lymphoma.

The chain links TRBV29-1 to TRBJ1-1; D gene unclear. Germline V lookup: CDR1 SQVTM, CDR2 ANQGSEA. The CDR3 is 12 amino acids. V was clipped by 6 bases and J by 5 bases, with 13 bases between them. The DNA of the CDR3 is TGCAGCGTCAAGGGATTAACTACTGAAGCTTTCTTT. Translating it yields CSVKGLTTEAFF.

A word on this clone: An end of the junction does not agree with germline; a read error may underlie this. The CDR3 protein is CSGCGGGRVF. CDR3 nucleotide sequence: TGTTCCGGATGCGGAGGGGGCAGGGTCTTC. This chain connects TRBV28 to TRBJ2-1; D might be TRBD1 (7 bases). From germline, CDR1 is MDHEN and CDR2 SYDVKM. The CDR3 contains 10 residues.

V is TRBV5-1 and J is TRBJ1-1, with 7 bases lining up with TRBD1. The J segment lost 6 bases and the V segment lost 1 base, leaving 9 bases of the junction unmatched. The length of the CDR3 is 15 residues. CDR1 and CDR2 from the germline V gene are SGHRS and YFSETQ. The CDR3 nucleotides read TGCGCCAGCAGCTTGAGGGGACAGAAGAGTGCTGAAGCTTTCTTT. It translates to CASSLRGQKSAEAFF.

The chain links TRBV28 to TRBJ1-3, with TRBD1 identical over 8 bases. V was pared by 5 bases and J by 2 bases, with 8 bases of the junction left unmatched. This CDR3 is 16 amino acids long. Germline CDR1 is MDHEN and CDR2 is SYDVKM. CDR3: CASSPITGGTGNTIYF. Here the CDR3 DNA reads TGTGCCAGCAGTCCTATCACAGGGGGAACTGGAAACACCATATATTTT.

The DNA for the CDR3 is TGTGCCAGCAGCGAAACAGGGGATTCCTATGGCTACACCTTC. Protein sequence: CASSETGDSYGYTF. The chain is built from TRBV5-6 and TRBJ1-2; 7 nucleotides line up with TRBD1. The germline CDR1 and CDR2 sequences are SGHDT and YYEEEE. The CDR3 loop spans 14 amino acids. V was clipped by 4 bases and J by 4 bases; unmatched bases: 7.

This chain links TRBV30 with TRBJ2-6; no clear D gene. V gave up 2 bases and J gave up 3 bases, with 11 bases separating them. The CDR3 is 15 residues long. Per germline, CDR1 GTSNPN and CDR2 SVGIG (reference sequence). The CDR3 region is CAWSSATGGANVLTF. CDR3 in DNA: TGTGCCTGGAGTAGCGCGACTGGTGGGGCCAACGTCCTGACTTTC.

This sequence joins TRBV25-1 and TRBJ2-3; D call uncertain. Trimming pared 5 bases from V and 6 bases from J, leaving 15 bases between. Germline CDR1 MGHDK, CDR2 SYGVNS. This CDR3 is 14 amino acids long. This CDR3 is CASSNRIYGDTQYF. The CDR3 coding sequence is TGTGCCAGCAGTAATAGGATTTATGGGGATACGCAGTATTTT.

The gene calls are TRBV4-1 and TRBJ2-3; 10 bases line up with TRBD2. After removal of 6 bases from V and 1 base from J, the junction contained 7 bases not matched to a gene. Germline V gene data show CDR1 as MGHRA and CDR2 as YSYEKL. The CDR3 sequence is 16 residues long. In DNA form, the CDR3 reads TGCGCCAGCAGGGCTAGCGGGGGTGTCGGCACAGATACGCAGTATTTT. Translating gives CASRASGGVGTDTQYF.

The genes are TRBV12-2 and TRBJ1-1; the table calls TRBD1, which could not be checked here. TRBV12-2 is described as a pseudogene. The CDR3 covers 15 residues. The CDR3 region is CASRLAHGMNTEAFF. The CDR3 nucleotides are TGTGCAAGTCGCTTAGCGCATGGCATGAACACTGAAGCTTTCTTT.

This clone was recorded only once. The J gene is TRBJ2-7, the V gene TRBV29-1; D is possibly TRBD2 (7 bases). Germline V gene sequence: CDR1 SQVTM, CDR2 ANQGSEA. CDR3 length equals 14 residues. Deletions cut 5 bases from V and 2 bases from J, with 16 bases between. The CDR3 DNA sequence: TGCAGCGTTATGGACGGCGGGGGCACCTACGAGCAGTACTTC. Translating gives CSVMDGGGTYEQYF.

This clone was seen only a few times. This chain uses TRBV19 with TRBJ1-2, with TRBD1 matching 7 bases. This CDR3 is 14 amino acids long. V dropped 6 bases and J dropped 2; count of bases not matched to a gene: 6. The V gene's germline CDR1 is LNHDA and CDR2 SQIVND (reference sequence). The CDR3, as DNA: TGTGCCAGTAGGACTTCGACAGGGAACTATGGCTACACCTTC. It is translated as CASRTSTGNYGYTF.